This T cell receptor (beta chain) is drawn from a study of identical twins. A note on this clonotype: Its antigen remains unidentified.

Germline CDR1 SGHRS, CDR2 YFSETQ. This CDR3 has 14 amino acids. J was trimmed by 3 bases and V by 3 bases; bases with no gene match: 4. Broader study findings: With monozygotic twins, out-of-frame TCR alpha sharing exceeded what models estimated. The analysis was cross-sectional rather than longitudinal within donors.

TCRdb called the 5' RACE reads again in MiXCR, with one record for every CDR3 protein. The sample holds approximately 1.8 million distinct CDR3 sequences; under 35% are singletons and the top ten take about 0.27%. Material: cord blood. This chain joins TRBV5-1 and TRBJ2-7; TRBD2 aligns across 9 bases. This receptor was identified in a newborn girl in good health. In DNA, the CDR3 is TGCGCCAGCAGCTCCCAGACTAGCGGCTACGAGCAGTACTTC. Amino acids: CASSSQTSGYEQYF.